This T cell receptor (beta chain) was found in a study of T cell repertoires in cytomegalovirus infection. V was trimmed by 1 base and J by 2 bases, leaving 7 bases between them. Germline V gene sequence: CDR1 SGHVS, CDR2 FNYEAQ. This CDR3 is built from 14 residues. This clonotype was detected ten times or more. As yet, its antigen is unknown. TCRdb re-called the reads through MiXCR, storing one row per CDR3 protein. Of around 100,000 distinct CDR3 sequences listed, over 9% are singletons. This sequence was found in a human donor in good health (CMV status not recorded). Some clones in this sample may be carry-over from other donors' samples. Material for sequencing was PBMCs, sequenced either directly or after in vitro stimulation (not recorded which). V is TRBV7-6 and J is TRBJ2-3; tentative D call: TRBD2 (5 bases). CDR3 loop: CASSLVDFTDTQYF. CDR3 nucleotide sequence: TGTGCCAGCAGCTTAGTGGACTTCACAGATACGCAGTATTTT.